This T cell receptor beta chain was sequenced for a study of T-cell reconstitution after alpha-beta-depleted transplantation in children (dated by TCRdb to 2016 to 2018). Broadly, across the study: T-cell immune reconstitution after TCRalphabeta/CD19-depleted allogeneic hematopoietic cell transplantation in children was quantitatively tracked in the study by means of TCR repertoire profiling.

The library was made by PCR. The listed sequencing device is Illumina HiSeq 2500. Molecular barcoding was employed in the preparation of TCR libraries, with unique molecular identifiers being used to normalize TCRbeta repertoire quantification. TCRdb trimmed the raw reads at Q25, called clones with MiXCR and kept productive beta chains. Rows with a matching CDR3 protein are joined into one entry that keeps the most common DNA and genes. Here the sample has about 610,000 distinct CDR3 sequences; over 9.5% occur a single time. Less than 5% of the sample is taken by the ten largest. Reading from cysteine to phenylalanine, the CDR3 counts 13 amino acids. The sequence is cut down to CDR3 DNA, 39 bases in frame from base 1. Taken from the germline V gene (reference sequence), the CDR1 and CDR2 loops are MNHEY and SMNVEV. Trimming removed 3 bases from V and 3 bases from J, leaving 9 bases between the germline ends.

Notes on this clonotype: Its antigen has not been determined. The record has no base qualities; no much larger clone is one base away.

This chain joins TRBV27 to TRBJ2-7, with the D gene uncertain. The sequencing here drew on PBMCs from the stem cell graft donor, taken from the stem cell graft. This TCR was recovered from a human donor who donated a stem cell graft to a child with acute myeloid leukemia. The DNA reads TGTGCCAGCAGTTTGGCCTCCAACTACGAGCAGTACTTC. Translated, this is CASSLASNYEQYF.